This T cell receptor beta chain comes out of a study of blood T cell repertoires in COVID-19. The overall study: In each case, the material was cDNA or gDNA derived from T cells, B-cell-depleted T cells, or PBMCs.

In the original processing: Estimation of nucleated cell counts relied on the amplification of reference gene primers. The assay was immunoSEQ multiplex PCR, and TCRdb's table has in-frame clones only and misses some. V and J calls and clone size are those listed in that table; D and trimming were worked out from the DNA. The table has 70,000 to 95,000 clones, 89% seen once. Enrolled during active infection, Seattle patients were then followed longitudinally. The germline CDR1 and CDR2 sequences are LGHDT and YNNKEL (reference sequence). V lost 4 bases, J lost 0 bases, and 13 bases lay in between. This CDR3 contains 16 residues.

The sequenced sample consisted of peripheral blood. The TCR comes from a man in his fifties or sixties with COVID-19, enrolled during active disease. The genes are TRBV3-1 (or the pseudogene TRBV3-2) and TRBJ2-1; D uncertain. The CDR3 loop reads CASSRLTSSSYNEQFF. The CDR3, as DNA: TGTGCCAGCAGCCGCCTGACATCCAGCTCCTACAATGAGCAGTTCTTC.